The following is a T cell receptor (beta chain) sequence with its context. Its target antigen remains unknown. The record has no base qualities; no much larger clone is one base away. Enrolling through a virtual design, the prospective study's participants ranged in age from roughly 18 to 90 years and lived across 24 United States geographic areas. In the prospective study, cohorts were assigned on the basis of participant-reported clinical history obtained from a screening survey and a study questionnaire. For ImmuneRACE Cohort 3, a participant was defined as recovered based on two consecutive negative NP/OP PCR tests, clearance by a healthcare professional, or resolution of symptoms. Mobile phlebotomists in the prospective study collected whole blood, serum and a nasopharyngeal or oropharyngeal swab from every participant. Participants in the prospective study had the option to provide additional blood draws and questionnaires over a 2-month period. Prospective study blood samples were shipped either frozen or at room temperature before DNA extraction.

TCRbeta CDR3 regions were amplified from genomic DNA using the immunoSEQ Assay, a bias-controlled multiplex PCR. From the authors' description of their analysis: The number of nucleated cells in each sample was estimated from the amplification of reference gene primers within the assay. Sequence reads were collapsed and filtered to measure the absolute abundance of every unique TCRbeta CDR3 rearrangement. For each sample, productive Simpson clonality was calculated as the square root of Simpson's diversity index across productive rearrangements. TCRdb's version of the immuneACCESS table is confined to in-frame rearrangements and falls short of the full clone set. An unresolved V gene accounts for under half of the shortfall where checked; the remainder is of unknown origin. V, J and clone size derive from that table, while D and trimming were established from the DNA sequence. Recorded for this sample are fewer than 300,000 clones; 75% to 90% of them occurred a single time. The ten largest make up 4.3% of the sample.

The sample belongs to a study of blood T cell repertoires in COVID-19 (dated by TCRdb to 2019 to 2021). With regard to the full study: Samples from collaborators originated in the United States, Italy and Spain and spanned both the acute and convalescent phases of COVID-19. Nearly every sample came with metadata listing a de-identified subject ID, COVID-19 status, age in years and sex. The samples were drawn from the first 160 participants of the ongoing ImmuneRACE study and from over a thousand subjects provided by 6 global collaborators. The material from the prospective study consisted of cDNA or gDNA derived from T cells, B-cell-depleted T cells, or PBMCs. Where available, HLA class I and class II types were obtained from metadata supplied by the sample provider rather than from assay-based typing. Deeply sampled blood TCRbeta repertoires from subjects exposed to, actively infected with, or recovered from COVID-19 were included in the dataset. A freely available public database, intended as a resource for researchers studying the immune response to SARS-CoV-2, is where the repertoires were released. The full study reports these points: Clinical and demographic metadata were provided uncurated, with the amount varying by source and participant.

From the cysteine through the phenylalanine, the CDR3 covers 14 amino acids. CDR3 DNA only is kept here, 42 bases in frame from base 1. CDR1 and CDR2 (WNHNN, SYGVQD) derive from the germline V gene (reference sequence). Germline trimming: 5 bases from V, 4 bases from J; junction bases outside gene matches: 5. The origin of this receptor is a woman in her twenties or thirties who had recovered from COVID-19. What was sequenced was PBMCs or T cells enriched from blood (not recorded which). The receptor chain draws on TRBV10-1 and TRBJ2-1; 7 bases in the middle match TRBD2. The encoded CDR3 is CASSSSGAYNEQFF. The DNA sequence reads TGCGCCAGCAGTTCTAGCGGTGCGTACAATGAGCAGTTCTTC.